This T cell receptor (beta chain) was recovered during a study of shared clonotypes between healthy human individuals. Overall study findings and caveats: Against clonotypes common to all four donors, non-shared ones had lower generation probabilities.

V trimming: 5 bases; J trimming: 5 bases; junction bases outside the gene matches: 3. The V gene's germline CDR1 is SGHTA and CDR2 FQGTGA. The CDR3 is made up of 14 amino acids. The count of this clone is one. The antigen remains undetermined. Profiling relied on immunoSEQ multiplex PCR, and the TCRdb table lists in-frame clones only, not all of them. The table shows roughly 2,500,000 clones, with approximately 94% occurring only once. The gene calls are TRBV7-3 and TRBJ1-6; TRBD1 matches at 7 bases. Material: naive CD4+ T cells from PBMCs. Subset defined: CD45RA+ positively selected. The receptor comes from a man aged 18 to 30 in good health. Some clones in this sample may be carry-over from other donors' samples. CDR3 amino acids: CASSLTGNNSPLHF. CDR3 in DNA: TGTGCCAGCAGCCTGACAGGGAATAATTCACCCCTCCACTTT.